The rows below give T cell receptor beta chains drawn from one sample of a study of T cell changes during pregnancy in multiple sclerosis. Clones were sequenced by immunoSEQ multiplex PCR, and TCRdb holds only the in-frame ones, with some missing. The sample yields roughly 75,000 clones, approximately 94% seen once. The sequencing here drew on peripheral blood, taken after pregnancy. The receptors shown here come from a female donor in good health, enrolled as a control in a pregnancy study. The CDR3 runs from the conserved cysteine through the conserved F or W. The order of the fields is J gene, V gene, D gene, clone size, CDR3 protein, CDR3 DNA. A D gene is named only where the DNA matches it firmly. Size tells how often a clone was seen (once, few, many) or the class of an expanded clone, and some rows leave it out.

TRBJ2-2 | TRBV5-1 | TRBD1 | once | CASSVTGRTGELFF | TGCGCCAGCAGCGTGACAGGGAGAACCGGGGAGCTGTTTTTT
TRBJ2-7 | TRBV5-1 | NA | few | CASSLGSDTTEQYF | TGCGCCAGCAGCTTGGGCTCGGACACCACCGAGCAGTACTTC
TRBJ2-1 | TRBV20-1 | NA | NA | CSARDRGLQFF | TGCAGTGCTAGAGACCGGGGGTTGCAGTTCTTC
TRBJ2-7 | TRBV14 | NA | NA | CASSQRRVRRSYEQYF | TGTGCCAGCAGCCAGAGGCGGGTCAGGAGGTCCTACGAGCAGTACTTC
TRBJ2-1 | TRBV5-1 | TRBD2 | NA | CASSFLDGLAGGHPPFF | TGCGCCAGCAGCTTCCTGGATGGACTAGCGGGAGGCCATCCGCCGTTCTTC
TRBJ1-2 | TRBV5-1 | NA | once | CASSFSAAGGYTF | TGCGCCAGCAGCTTTTCGGCTGCGGGTGGCTACACCTTC
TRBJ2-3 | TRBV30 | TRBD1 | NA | CAWRDRGDTQYF | TGTGCCTGGAGGGACAGGGGCGATACGCAGTATTTT
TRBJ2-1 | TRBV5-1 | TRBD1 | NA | CASSLRLGGGEQFF | TGCGCCAGCAGCTTGAGGTTAGGGGGCGGTGAGCAGTTCTTC
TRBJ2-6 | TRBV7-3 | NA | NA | CASSPAIGGANVLTF | TGTGCCAGCAGCCCGGCCATCGGGGGGGCCAACGTCCTGACTTTC
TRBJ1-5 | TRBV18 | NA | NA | CASSPVSGGYQPQHF | TGTGCCAGCTCACCAGTCTCCGGGGGGTATCAGCCCCAGCATTTT
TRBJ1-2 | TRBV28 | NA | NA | CASSPVTSPGVTGGYGYTF | TGTGCCAGCAGTCCCGTCACATCCCCTGGCGTGACCGGCGGCTATGGCTACACCTTC
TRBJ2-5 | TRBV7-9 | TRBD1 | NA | CASSLVRGRSETQYF | TGTGCCAGCAGCTTAGTAAGGGGGCGATCGGAGACCCAGTACTTC
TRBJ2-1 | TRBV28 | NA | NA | CASSFIPGLDYNEQFF | TGTGCCAGCAGTTTCATTCCGGGACTGGACTACAATGAGCAGTTCTTC
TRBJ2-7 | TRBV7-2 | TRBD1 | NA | CASSFTPGQGYSYEQYF | TGTGCCAGCAGCTTTACCCCGGGACAGGGGTACTCCTACGAGCAGTACTTC
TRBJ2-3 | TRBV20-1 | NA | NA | CRTGISDTQYF | TGCAGGACGGGGATTTCAGATACGCAGTATTTT
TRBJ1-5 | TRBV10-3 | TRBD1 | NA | CAIKAEGAEQPQHF | TGTGCCATCAAAGCTGAGGGGGCAGAACAGCCCCAGCATTTT
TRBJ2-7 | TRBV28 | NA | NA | CASSLFGLRREQYF | TGTGCCAGCAGTTTATTCGGGTTACGTAGGGAGCAGTACTTC
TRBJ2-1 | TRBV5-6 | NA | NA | CASSLGREQFF | TGTGCCAGCAGCTTGGGTCGTGAGCAGTTCTTC
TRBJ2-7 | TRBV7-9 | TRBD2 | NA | CASSFLPSGMGEQYF | TGTGCCAGCAGCTTTCTCCCTAGCGGGATGGGAGAGCAGTACTTC
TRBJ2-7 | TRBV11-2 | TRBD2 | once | CASSRGLAGGEQYF | TGTGCCAGCAGCCGAGGACTAGCGGGGGGCGAGCAGTACTTC